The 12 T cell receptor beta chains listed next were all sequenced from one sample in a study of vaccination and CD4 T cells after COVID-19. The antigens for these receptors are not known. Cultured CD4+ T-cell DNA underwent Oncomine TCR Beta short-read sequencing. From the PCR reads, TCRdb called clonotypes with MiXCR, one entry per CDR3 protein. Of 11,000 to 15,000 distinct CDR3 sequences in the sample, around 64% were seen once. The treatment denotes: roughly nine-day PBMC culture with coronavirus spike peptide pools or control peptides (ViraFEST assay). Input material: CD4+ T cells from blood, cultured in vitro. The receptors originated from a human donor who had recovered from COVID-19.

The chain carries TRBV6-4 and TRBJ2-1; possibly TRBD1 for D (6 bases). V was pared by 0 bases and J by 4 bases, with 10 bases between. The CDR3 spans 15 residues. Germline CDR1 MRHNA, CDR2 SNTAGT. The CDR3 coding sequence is TGTGCCAGCAGTGACTCCTTGGACAGTTACAATGAGCAGTTCTTC. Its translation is CASSDSLDSYNEQFF.

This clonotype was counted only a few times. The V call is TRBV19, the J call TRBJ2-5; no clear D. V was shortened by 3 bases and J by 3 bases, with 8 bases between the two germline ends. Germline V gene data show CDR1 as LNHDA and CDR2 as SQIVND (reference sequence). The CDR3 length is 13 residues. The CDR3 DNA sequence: TGTGCCAGTAGTATCACCCGGGAAGAGACCCAGTACTTC. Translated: CASSITREETQYF.

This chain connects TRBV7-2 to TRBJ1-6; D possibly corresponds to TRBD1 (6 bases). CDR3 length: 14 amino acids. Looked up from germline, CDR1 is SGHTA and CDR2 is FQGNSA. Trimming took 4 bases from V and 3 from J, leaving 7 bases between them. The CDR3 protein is CASSSQGYNSPLHF. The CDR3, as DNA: TGTGCCAGCAGCTCACAGGGCTATAATTCACCCCTCCACTTT.

This CDR3 reads CASSPRLAGDYEQYF. The DNA for the CDR3 is TGTGCCAGCAGCCCTAGACTGGCGGGGGATTACGAGCAGTACTTC. The genes are TRBV6-1 and TRBJ2-7; 7 nucleotides agree with TRBD2. J lost 4 bases, V lost 6 bases, and 12 bases had no gene match. There are 15 residues in the CDR3. Looked up from germline, CDR1 is MNHNS and CDR2 is SASEGT.

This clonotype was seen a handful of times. Here the CDR3 DNA reads TGTGCCAGCAGTCAGGACAGGGGCCTCTACGAGCAGTACTTC. Its protein product is CASSQDRGLYEQYF. The rearrangement links TRBV12-3 or TRBV12-4 to TRBJ2-7, with TRBD1 identical over 9 bases. The CDR3 runs to 14 residues. J gave up 3 bases and V 5 bases, and 5 bases lay outside the gene matches.

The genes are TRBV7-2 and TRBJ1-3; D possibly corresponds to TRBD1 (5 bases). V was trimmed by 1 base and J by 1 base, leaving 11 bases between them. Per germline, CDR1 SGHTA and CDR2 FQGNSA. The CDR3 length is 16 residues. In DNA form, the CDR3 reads TGTGCCAGCAGCTTAGAACCGGCAGGGTCTGGAAACACCATATATTTT. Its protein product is CASSLEPAGSGNTIYF. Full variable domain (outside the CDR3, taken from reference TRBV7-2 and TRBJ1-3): GAGVSQSPSNKVTEKGKDVELRCDPISGHTALYWYRQSLGQGLEFLIYFQGNSAPDKSGLPSDRFSAERTGGSVSTLTIQRTQQEDSAVYLCASSLEPAGSGNTIYFGEGSWLTVV.

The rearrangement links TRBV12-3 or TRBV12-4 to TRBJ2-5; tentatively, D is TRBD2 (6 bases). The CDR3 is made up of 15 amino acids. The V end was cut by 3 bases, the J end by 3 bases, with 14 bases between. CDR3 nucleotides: TGTGCCAGCAGTTTTCCTAGCGAGGGAAAAGAGACCCAGTACTTC. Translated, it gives CASSFPSEGKETQYF.

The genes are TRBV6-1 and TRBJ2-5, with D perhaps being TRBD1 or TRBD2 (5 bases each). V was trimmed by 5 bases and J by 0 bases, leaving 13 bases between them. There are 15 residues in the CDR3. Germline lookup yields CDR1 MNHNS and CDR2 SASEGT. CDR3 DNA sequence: TGTGCCAGCAGTCGAGGGGTCCGGTACCAAGAGACCCAGTACTTC. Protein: CASSRGVRYQETQYF.

The CDR3 loop is CASSPLGTGSLDTQYF. The CDR3 coding sequence is TGTGCCAGCAGCCCACTTGGGACTGGATCGTTAGATACGCAGTATTTT. This sequence joins TRBV7-2 and TRBJ2-3; a possible D gene is TRBD2 (6 bases). Trimming removed 5 bases from V and 5 bases from J, with 20 bases in between. This CDR3 is 16 amino acids long. Germline V gene lookup returns CDR1 SGHTA and CDR2 FQGNSA.

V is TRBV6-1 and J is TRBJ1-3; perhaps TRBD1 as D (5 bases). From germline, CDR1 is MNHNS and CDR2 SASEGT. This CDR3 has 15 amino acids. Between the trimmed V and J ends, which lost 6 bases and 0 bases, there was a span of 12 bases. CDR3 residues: CASSPGTPSGNTIYF. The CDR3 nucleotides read TGTGCCAGCAGCCCCGGGACTCCCTCTGGAAACACCATATATTTT.

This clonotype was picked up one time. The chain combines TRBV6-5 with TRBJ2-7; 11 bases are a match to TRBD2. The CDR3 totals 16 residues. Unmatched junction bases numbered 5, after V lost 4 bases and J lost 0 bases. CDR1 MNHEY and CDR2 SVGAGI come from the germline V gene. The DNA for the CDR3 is TGTGCCAGCAGTTTTACTAGCGGGGGCCGCTCCTACGAGCAGTACTTC. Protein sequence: CASSFTSGGRSYEQYF.

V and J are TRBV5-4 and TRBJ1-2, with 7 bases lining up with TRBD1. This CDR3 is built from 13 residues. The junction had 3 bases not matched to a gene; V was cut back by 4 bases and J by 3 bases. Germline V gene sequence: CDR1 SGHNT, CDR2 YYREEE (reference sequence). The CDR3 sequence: CASSVGTDYGYTF. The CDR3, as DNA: TGTGCCAGCAGCGTTGGGACAGACTATGGCTACACCTTC.